The source of this TCR beta chain is a study of preoperative IRX-2 immunotherapy in early breast cancer. Clones were sequenced by immunoSEQ multiplex PCR, and TCRdb holds only the in-frame ones, with some missing. Of some 21,000 clones listed, approximately 80% were seen once; the top ten hold over 1%. Treatment noted: preoperative locoregional IRX-2 cytokine immunotherapy. Samples came from a phase Ib trial of preoperative locoregional IRX-2 cytokine immunotherapy. A few counts support this clone. CDR3 length equals 15 residues. The J segment lost 3 bases and the V segment lost 5 bases, leaving 8 bases of the junction unmatched. The germline CDR1 and CDR2 sequences are MDHEN and SYDVKM.

The source of this sequence is a human donor with breast cancer. This sample comprised lymph node tissue, obtained after IRX-2 immunotherapy. This sequence joins TRBV28 and TRBJ2-7; TRBD1 matches 9 bases. CDR3 in amino acids: CASSPGQGLHYEQYF. The CDR3 bases are TGTGCCAGCAGTCCGGGACAGGGCCTCCACTACGAGCAGTACTTC.